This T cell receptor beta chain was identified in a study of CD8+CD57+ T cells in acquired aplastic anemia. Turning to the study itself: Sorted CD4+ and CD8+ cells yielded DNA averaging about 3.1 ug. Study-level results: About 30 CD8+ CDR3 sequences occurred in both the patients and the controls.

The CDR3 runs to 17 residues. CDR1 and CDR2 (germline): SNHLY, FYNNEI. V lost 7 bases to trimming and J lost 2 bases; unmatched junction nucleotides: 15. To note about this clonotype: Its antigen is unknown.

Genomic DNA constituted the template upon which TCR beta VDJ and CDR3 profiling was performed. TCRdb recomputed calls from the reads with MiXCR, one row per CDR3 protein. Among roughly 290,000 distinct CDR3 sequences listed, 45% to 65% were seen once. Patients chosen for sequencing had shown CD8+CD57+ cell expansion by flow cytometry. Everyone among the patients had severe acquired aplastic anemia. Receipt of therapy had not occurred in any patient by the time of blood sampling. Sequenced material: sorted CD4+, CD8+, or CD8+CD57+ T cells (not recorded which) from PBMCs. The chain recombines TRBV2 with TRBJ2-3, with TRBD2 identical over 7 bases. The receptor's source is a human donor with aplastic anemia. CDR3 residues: CASTRSHRGLTTDTQYF. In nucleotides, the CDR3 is TGTGCCAGCACCAGAAGTCATCGGGGACTAACCACAGATACGCAGTATTTT.